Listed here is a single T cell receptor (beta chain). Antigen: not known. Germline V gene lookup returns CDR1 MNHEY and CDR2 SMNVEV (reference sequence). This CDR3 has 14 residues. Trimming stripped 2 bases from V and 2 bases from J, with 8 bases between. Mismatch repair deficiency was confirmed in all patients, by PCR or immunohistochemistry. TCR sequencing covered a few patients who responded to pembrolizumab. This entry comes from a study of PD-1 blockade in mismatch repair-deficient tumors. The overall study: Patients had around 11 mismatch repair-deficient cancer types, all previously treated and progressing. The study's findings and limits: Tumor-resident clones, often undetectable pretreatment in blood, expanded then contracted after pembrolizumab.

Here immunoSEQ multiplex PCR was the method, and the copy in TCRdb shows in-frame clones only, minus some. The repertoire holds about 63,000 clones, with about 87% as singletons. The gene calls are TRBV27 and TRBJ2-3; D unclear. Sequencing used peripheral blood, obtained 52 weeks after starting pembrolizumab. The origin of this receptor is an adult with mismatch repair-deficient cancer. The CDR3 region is CASSLRASTDTQYF. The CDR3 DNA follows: TGTGCCAGCAGTTTAAGGGCGTCCACAGATACGCAGTATTTT.